The present entry profiles one TCR beta chain with its context. The data were taken from a study of T cell changes during pregnancy in multiple sclerosis. Sequencing was performed with immunoSEQ multiplex PCR; in TCRdb, only in-frame clones are kept and a portion is missing. There are roughly 32,000 clones in the sample; about 87% occur only once, and approximately 3.3% lies in the top ten. Germline V gene lookup returns CDR1 SEHNR and CDR2 FQNEAQ (reference sequence). V lost 1 base and J lost 5; bases outside the gene matches: 4. The CDR3 consists of 14 residues. Sequenced here: CD8+ T cells from peripheral blood mononuclear cells, sampled in the third trimester of pregnancy. The receptor comes from a female donor with multiple sclerosis, enrolled in a pregnancy study. The chain recombines TRBV7-9 with TRBJ1-2; 7 nucleotides align to TRBD1. CDR3: CASSLGATGYGYTF. In DNA, the CDR3 is TGTGCCAGCAGCTTAGGCGCGACAGGGTATGGCTACACCTTC.